These 29 T cell receptor beta chains came from one sample sequenced in a study of T cell responses to AZD1222 COVID-19 vaccine. Profiling relied on immunoSEQ multiplex PCR, and the TCRdb table lists in-frame clones only, not all of them. The sample lists about 78,000 clones, around four fifths occurring once. This material consisted of peripheral blood, taken on day 0 of AZD1222 vaccination. The receptors shown here come from an adult in good health.

In its sample, this clone was seen a few times. The chain recombines TRBV5-4 with TRBJ2-1; 12 bases are shared with TRBD2. The germline gives CDR1 SGHNT, CDR2 YYREEE (reference sequence). V lost 0 bases to trimming and J lost 6 bases; unmatched junction nucleotides: 1. This CDR3 is 15 amino acids long. The CDR3 sequence is CASSLGTSGANEQFF. CDR3 DNA sequence: TGTGCCAGCAGCTTGGGGACTAGCGGGGCCAATGAGCAGTTCTTC.

The CDR3 reads CASGGQGYEKLFF. The CDR3 DNA reads as TGTGCCAGTGGGGGACAGGGGTATGAAAAACTGTTTTTT. This chain links TRBV19 with TRBJ1-4, with 10 bases aligning to TRBD1. The CDR3 sequence is 13 residues long. The V segment lost 8 bases and the J segment 6 bases; nucleotides outside the gene matches: 3. Per germline, CDR1 LNHDA and CDR2 SQIVND (reference sequence).

The rearrangement links TRBV12-5 to TRBJ2-3, with TRBD1 matching 8 bases. Germline V gene data show CDR1 as LGHNT and CDR2 as FRNRAP. Unmatched junction bases numbered 6, after V lost 7 bases and J lost 6 bases. The CDR3 length is 13 residues. CDR3 loop: CASARTGSDTQYF. As DNA, the CDR3 is TGTGCTAGTGCCCGGACAGGGTCCGATACGCAGTATTTT.

The rearrangement uses TRBV6-7 and TRBJ2-7; TRBD1 or TRBD2 may be the D gene (5 bases each). Being an ORF, TRBV6-7 has a function that is uncertain. The CDR3 contains 10 residues. The V end was cut by 11 bases, the J end by 0 bases, with 5 bases between. CDR3 residues: CAGGSYEQYF. The DNA for the CDR3 is TGTGCCGGGGGCTCCTACGAGCAGTACTTC.

The rearrangement joins TRBV7-2 to TRBJ2-1, with D tentatively TRBD2 (6 bases). This CDR3 has 14 amino acids. V lost 3 bases, J lost 8 bases, and 14 bases lay in between. Germline assignment: CDR1 SGHTA and CDR2 FQGNSA. The CDR3 loop reads CASSFSTRGDEQFF. The CDR3 DNA reads as TGTGCCAGCAGCTTTTCGACTAGGGGCGATGAGCAGTTCTTC.

The chain carries TRBV10-2 and TRBJ2-2, with 11 bases fitting TRBD2. The CDR3 extends over 15 amino acids. Trimming removed 5 bases from V and 5 bases from J; junction bases left unmatched: 4. The V gene's germline CDR1 is WSHSY and CDR2 SAAADI. The CDR3 is CASSPTSGITGELFF. CDR3 DNA sequence: TGCGCCAGCAGTCCGACTAGCGGGATAACCGGGGAGCTGTTTTTT.

V gene TRBV4-1 combines with J gene TRBJ2-5, with 11 positions matching TRBD1. V lost 4 bases to trimming and J lost 1 base; unmatched junction nucleotides: 5. The CDR3 is 16 residues long. Germline V gives CDR1 MGHRA, CDR2 YSYEKL. The CDR3 region is CASSRGTGGSQETQYF. CDR3 DNA sequence: TGCGCCAGCAGCCGGGGGACAGGGGGGTCCCAAGAGACCCAGTACTTC.

The chain is built from TRBV10-2 and TRBJ2-1; 9 bases fit TRBD2. The V segment lost 3 bases and the J segment 1 base; nucleotides outside the gene matches: 10. The germline V gene encodes CDR1 WSHSY and CDR2 SAAADI. The CDR3 runs to 18 residues. CDR3 loop: CASSDLPSGTYSYNEQFF. The CDR3 DNA reads TGCGCCAGCAGTGATTTACCTAGCGGGACCTATTCCTACAATGAGCAGTTCTTC.

The gene calls are TRBV18 and TRBJ2-1; D is ambiguous. The CDR3 has 14 residues. The V end was cut by 4 bases, the J end by 6 bases, with 13 bases between. From germline, CDR1 is KGHSH and CDR2 LQKENI. CDR3 bases: TGTGCCAGCTCACTTTCAATATCGATCAATGAGCAGTTCTTC. Its translation is CASSLSISINEQFF.

V and J are TRBV5-1 and TRBJ1-6; possible D gene TRBD1, 5 bases. V was trimmed by 4 bases and J by 9 bases, leaving 17 bases between them. The CDR3 consists of 15 residues. Germline V gives CDR1 SGHRS, CDR2 YFSETQ. CDR3 coding DNA: TGCGCCAGCAGCCCTGTTCCGGTGGGGCGTTCACCCCTCCACTTT. It yields the protein CASSPVPVGRSPLHF.

This clone was found once. The V call is TRBV25-1, the J call TRBJ2-7; D might be TRBD2 (6 bases). CDR1 is MGHDK and CDR2 is SYGVNS in the germline V gene. This CDR3 has 13 amino acids. With 5 bases removed from V and 5 bases from J, the gap between germline ends came to 13 bases. The CDR3 region is CASSSKLAHEQYF. DNA of the CDR3: TGTGCCAGCAGTTCCAAACTAGCCCACGAGCAGTACTTC.

The CDR3 DNA follows: TGCAGCGTTGAACGGACAGGGAAGGCTTTCTTT. This gives the protein CSVERTGKAFF. V is TRBV29-1 and J is TRBJ1-1, with TRBD1 identical over 8 bases. Per germline, CDR1 SQVTM and CDR2 ANQGSEA. With V trimmed by 2 bases and J by 11 bases, 4 bases remained unmatched. This CDR3 comprises 11 residues.

The chain is built from TRBV20-1 and TRBJ2-1, with 10 bases matching TRBD2. The CDR3 is made up of 15 amino acids. V dropped 3 bases and J dropped 0; count of bases not matched to a gene: 2. Per the germline V gene, CDR1 is DFQATT and CDR2 is SNEGSKA (reference sequence). The CDR3 loop reads CSASVAGGSYNEQFF. The CDR3 DNA reads as TGCAGTGCTAGTGTAGCGGGGGGCTCCTACAATGAGCAGTTCTTC.

This sequence joins TRBV29-1 and TRBJ2-2; 9 nucleotides match TRBD2. Per germline, CDR1 SQVTM and CDR2 ANQGSEA. J was trimmed by 4 bases and V by 6 bases; bases with no gene match: 6. There are 14 residues in the CDR3. Written as DNA, the CDR3 is TGCAGCGTGGCGGGACTAGCATCCACCGGGGAGCTGTTTTTT. Protein: CSVAGLASTGELFF.

This rearrangement joins TRBV7-2 to TRBJ2-7; D unclear. This CDR3 is 14 amino acids long. CDR1 is SGHTA, CDR2 FQGNSA, per germline. Trimming removed 5 bases at V and 0 bases at J, with 11 bases between. As DNA, the CDR3 is TGTGCCAGCAGCGAAAGGGCCTACTCCTACGAGCAGTACTTC. Amino acids: CASSERAYSYEQYF.

The rearrangement uses TRBV5-4 and TRBJ2-7, with TRBD2 matching over 8 bases. Germline V gene lookup returns CDR1 SGHNT and CDR2 YYREEE (reference sequence). The CDR3 loop spans 15 amino acids. V gave up 4 bases and J gave up 0 bases; unmatched junction bases: 6. DNA of the CDR3: TGTGCCAGCAGCAAGGGGAGCGGGAGCTCCTACGAGCAGTACTTC. Translated: CASSKGSGSSYEQYF.

The chain employs TRBV11-3 and TRBJ2-1, with 8 bases aligning to TRBD2. The ends lost 1 base at V and 4 bases at J; junction bases unmatched: 6. Germline CDR1 reads SGHNT; CDR2 reads YENEEA. This CDR3 is 16 amino acids long. The chain's CDR3 is CASSLGSAGGYNEQFF. CDR3 in DNA: TGTGCCAGCAGCTTAGGGTCTGCGGGAGGATACAATGAGCAGTTCTTC.

The chain has TRBV5-1 and TRBJ1-1, with no clear D. V was pared by 4 bases and J by 0 bases, with 16 bases between. Looked up from germline, CDR1 is SGHRS and CDR2 is YFSETQ. CDR3 length: 16 residues. The CDR3, as DNA: TGCGCCAGCAGCGCGACGTACGGGTCAATGAACACTGAAGCTTTCTTT. This translates into CASSATYGSMNTEAFF.

The rearrangement uses TRBV15 and TRBJ1-1; D unresolved. This CDR3 comprises 13 residues. Trimming removed 0 bases from V and 6 bases from J, with 8 bases in between. Per the germline V gene, CDR1 is LNHNV and CDR2 is YYDKDF (reference sequence). The CDR3 DNA sequence: TGTGCCACCAGCAGAGATTTTATCTCTGAAGCTTTCTTT. Encoded protein: CATSRDFISEAFF.

The rearrangement joins TRBV7-9 to TRBJ2-5, with D possibly being TRBD2 (5 bases). The V and J ends lost 8 bases and 4 bases respectively, with 14 bases between them. The CDR3 contains 13 residues. CDR1 is SEHNR and CDR2 is FQNEAQ in the germline V gene (reference sequence). In DNA, the CDR3 is TGTGCCAGCTGTGAGAGCGGCGTAGAGACCCAGTACTTC. Protein: CASCESGVETQYF.

Here the CDR3 reads CASSEGTSGPNNEQFF. In DNA, the CDR3 is TGTGCCAGCAGCGAAGGGACTAGCGGCCCTAACAATGAGCAGTTCTTC. The rearrangement links TRBV9 to TRBJ2-1; 11 positions agree with TRBD2. Germline CDR1 is SGDLS and CDR2 is YYNGEE. This CDR3 has 16 amino acids. V lost 3 bases and J lost 5; bases outside the gene matches: 7.

The rearrangement joins TRBV27 to TRBJ2-5; D unclear. CDR1 and CDR2 from the germline V gene are MNHEY and SMNVEV (reference sequence). The ends were cut back, 3 bases at V and 4 bases at J, with 3 bases in the middle. The CDR3 is 11 residues long. For the CDR3, the DNA is TGTGCCAGCAGTTTGGGAGAGACCCAGTACTTC. Protein sequence: CASSLGETQYF.

The chain uses TRBV19 and TRBJ2-5; the D is unclear. The CDR3 is made up of 12 amino acids. The germline V gene has CDR1 LNHDA and CDR2 SQIVND (reference sequence). Trimming removed 3 bases at V and 5 bases at J, with 7 bases between. The DNA of the CDR3 is TGTGCCAGTAGTATGGCAGGCGAGACCCAGTACTTC. Protein product: CASSMAGETQYF.

The chain carries TRBV6-2 or TRBV6-3 and TRBJ2-2; 8 positions agree with TRBD1. There are 17 residues in the CDR3. With 5 bases clipped from V and 5 bases from J, the junction kept 13 bases outside the gene matches. Germline CDR1 is MNHEY and CDR2 is SVGEGT. CDR3 nucleotide sequence: TGTGCCAGCAGTCCGGACAGGGCGCCCACAGGGACCGGGGAGCTGTTTTTT. This gives the protein CASSPDRAPTGTGELFF.

This chain links TRBV19 with TRBJ2-5; no definite D call. CDR1 LNHDA and CDR2 SQIVND come from the germline V gene (reference sequence). The CDR3 is 15 amino acids. Trimming removed 5 bases from V and 5 bases from J, with 18 bases in between. The CDR3 loop is CASSSRALPVETQYF. In DNA, the CDR3 is TGTGCCAGTAGTTCCCGGGCCTTACCCGTCGAGACCCAGTACTTC.

This chain links TRBV27 with TRBJ2-7; tentatively, D is TRBD1 (5 bases). Germline values: CDR1 MNHEY, CDR2 SMNVEV (reference sequence). Trimming took off 8 bases at V and 0 bases at J, with 23 bases between the two ends. CDR3 length equals 17 residues. The CDR3 loop is CASGRVVGPSLSYEQYF. CDR3 nucleotide sequence: TGTGCCAGCGGACGTGTGGTGGGGCCGTCCCTCTCCTACGAGCAGTACTTC.

This clone was seen only once. V and J are TRBV19 and TRBJ1-1; no reliable D call. CDR3 length: 13 residues. V was cut by 0 bases and J by 8 bases, with 10 bases left in between. In germline, CDR1 is LNHDA, CDR2 SQIVND (reference sequence). CDR3 residues: CASSIDRGSEAFF. In DNA, the CDR3 is TGTGCCAGTAGTATAGATCGGGGATCGGAAGCTTTCTTT.

The V call is TRBV28, the J call TRBJ2-1; D is unresolved. This CDR3 spans 12 amino acids. V was cut by 3 bases and J by 4 bases, with 4 bases left in between. CDR1 is MDHEN, CDR2 SYDVKM, per germline. CDR3: CASSFAYNEQFF. Here the CDR3 DNA reads TGTGCCAGCAGTTTTGCTTACAATGAGCAGTTCTTC.

This clone was observed a few times. The chain couples TRBV4-2 to TRBJ1-1, with 8 bases identical to TRBD1. The germline CDR1 and CDR2 sequences are LGHNA and YNFKEQ. The junction had 7 bases not matched to a gene; V was cut back by 3 bases and J by 1 base. This CDR3 region has 16 residues. The CDR3 DNA is TGTGCCAGCAGCCATGAAACGGACAGGGAGAACACTGAAGCTTTCTTT. The encoded protein is CASSHETDRENTEAFF.